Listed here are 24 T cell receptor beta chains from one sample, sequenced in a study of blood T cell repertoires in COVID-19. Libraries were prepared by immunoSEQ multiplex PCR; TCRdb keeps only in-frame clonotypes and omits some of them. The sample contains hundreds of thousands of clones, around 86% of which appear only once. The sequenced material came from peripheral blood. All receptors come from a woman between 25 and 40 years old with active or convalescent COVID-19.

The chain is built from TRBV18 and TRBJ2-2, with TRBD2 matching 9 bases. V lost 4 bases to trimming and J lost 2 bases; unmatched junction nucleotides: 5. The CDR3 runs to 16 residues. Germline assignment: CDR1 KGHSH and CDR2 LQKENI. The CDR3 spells CASSQRSGGNTGELFF. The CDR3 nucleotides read TGTGCCAGCTCACAACGTAGCGGGGGAAACACCGGGGAGCTGTTTTTT.

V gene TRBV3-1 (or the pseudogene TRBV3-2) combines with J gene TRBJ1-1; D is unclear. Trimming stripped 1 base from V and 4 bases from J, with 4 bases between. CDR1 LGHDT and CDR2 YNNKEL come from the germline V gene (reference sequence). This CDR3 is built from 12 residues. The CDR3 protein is CASSQVRTEAFF. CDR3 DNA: TGTGCCAGCAGCCAAGTTCGCACTGAAGCTTTCTTT.

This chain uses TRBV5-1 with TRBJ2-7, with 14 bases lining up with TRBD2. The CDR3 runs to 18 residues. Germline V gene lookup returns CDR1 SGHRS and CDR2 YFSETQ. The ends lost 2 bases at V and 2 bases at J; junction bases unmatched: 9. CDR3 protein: CASSFGTQGLAGAYEQYF. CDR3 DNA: TGCGCCAGCAGCTTCGGGACTCAGGGACTAGCGGGGGCCTACGAGCAGTACTTC.

CDR3 in DNA: TGTGCCAGCAGGGGACAGTTAAACACTGAAGCTTTCTTT. Translated, it gives CASRGQLNTEAFF. The genes are TRBV13 and TRBJ1-1; 7 bases are shared with TRBD1. The CDR3 totals 13 residues. CDR1 and CDR2 from the germline V gene are PRHDT and FYEKMQ (reference sequence). Trimming cost V 6 bases and J 2 bases; bases outside gene matches: 3.

DNA for the CDR3: TGCGCCAGCAGCTTGTCTGGGCTAGCTGACTACGAGCAGTACTTC. This gives the protein CASSLSGLADYEQYF. This chain joins TRBV5-1 and TRBJ2-7; D perhaps matches TRBD2 (5 bases). Trimming removed 1 base from V and 3 bases from J, with 14 bases in between. Per germline, CDR1 SGHRS and CDR2 YFSETQ. The CDR3 sequence is 15 residues long.

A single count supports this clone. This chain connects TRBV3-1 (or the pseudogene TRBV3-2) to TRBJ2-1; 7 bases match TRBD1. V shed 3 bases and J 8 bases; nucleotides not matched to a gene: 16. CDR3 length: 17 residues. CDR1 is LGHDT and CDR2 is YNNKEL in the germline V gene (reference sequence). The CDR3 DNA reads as TGTGCCAGCAGCCACTCATTTCCCTCAGACAGGGCACATGAGCAGTTCTTC. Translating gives CASSHSFPSDRAHEQFF.

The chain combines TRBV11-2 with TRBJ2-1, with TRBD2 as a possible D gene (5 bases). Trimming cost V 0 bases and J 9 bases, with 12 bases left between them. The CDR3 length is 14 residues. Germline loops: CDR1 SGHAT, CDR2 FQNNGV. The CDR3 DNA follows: TGTGCCAGCAGCTTAGAGGCAACTAGGGTTGAGCAGTTCTTC. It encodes CASSLEATRVEQFF.

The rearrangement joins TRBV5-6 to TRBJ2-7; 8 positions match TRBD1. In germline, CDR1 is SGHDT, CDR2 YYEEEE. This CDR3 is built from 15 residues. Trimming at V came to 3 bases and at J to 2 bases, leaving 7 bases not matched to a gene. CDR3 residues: CASSSPGTGTYEQYF. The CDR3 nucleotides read TGTGCCAGCAGCTCACCCGGGACAGGAACCTACGAGCAGTACTTC.

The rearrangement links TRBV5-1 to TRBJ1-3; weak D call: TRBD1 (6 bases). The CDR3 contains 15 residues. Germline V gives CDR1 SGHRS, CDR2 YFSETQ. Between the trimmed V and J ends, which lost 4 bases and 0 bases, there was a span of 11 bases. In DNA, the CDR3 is TGCGCCAGCAGCCTGGACAGTACCTCTGGAAACACCATATATTTT. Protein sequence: CASSLDSTSGNTIYF.

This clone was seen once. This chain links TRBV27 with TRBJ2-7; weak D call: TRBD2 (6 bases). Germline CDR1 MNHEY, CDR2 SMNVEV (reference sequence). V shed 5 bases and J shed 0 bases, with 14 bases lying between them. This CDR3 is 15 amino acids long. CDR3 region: CASSRDFFTSYEQYF. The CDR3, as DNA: TGTGCCAGCAGTCGGGACTTTTTTACCTCCTACGAGCAGTACTTC.

CDR3 region: CASSHGQDNTEAFF. The CDR3 nucleotides are TGTGCCAGCAGCCACGGTCAGGATAACACTGAAGCTTTCTTT. This rearrangement joins TRBV3-1 (or the pseudogene TRBV3-2) to TRBJ1-1; D unclear. Trimming cost V 3 bases and J 2 bases, with 10 bases left between them. The CDR3 covers 14 residues. CDR1 is LGHDT, CDR2 YNNKEL, per germline (reference sequence).

For the CDR3, the DNA is TGTGCCAGTAGTATAGCGCGGGGGGATTACGAGCAGTACTTC. Its translation: CASSIARGDYEQYF. The rearrangement joins TRBV19 to TRBJ2-7; 8 bases are a match to TRBD2. Germline V CDR1 and CDR2: LNHDA, SQIVND (reference sequence). The CDR3 consists of 14 residues. Trimming at V came to 1 base and at J to 4 bases, leaving 3 bases not matched to a gene.

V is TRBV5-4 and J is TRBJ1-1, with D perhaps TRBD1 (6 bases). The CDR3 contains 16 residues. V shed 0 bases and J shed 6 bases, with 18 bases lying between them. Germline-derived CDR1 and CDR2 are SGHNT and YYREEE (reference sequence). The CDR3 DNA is TGTGCCAGCAGCTTGGATCCCCAGGGGTACTATTCTGAAGCTTTCTTT. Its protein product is CASSLDPQGYYSEAFF.

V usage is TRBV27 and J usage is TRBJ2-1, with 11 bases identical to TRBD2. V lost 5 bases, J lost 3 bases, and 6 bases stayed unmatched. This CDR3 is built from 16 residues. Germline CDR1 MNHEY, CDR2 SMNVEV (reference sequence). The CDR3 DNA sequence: TGTGCCAGCAGTATTAGCGGGAGGGCCTACTACAATGAGCAGTTCTTC. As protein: CASSISGRAYYNEQFF.

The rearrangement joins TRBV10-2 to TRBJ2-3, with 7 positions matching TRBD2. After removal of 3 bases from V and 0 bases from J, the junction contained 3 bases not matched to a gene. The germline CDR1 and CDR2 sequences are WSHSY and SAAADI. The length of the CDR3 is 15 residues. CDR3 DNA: TGCGCCAGCAGTGAACTAGCGTTAAGCACAGATACGCAGTATTTT. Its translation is CASSELALSTDTQYF.

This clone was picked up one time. The chain's CDR3 is CASSLRGSGELFF. The DNA of the CDR3 is TGTGCCAGCAGCCTCCGAGGCTCCGGGGAGCTGTTTTTT. V usage is TRBV3-1 (or the pseudogene TRBV3-2) and J usage is TRBJ2-2; D is uncertain. V shed 4 bases and J shed 6 bases, with 9 bases lying between them. The CDR3 has 13 amino acids. Germline V gene data show CDR1 as LGHDT and CDR2 as YNNKEL (reference sequence).

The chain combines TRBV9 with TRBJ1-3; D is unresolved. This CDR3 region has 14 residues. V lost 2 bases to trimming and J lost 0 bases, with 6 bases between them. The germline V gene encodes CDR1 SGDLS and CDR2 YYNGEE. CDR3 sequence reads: CASSVRSSGNTIYF. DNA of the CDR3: TGTGCCAGCAGCGTGAGGAGCTCTGGAAACACCATATATTTT.

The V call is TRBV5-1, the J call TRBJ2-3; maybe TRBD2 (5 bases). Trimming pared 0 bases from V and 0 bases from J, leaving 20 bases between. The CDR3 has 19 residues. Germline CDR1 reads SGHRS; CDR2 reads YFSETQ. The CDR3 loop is CASSLALGYTSLSTDTQYF. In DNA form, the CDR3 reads TGCGCCAGCAGCTTGGCCCTCGGGTATACTAGTCTAAGCACAGATACGCAGTATTTT.

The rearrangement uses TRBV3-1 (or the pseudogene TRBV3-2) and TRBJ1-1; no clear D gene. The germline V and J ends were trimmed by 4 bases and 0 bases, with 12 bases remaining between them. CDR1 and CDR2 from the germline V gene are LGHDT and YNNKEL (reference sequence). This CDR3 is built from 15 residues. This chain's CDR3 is CASSRQEVLNTEAFF. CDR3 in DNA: TGTGCCAGCAGCCGCCAGGAGGTTCTGAACACTGAAGCTTTCTTT.

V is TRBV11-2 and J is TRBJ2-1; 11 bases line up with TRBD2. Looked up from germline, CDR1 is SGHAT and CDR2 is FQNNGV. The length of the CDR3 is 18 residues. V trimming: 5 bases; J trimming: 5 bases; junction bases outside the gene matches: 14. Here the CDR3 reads CASSLRTSGFGDDNEQFF. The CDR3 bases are TGTGCCAGCAGCCTCCGGACTAGCGGGTTCGGGGATGACAATGAGCAGTTCTTC.

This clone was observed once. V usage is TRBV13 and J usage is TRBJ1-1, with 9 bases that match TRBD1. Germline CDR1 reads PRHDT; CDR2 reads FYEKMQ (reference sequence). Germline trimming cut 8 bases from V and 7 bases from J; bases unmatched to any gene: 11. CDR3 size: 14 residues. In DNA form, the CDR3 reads TGTGCCAGCCTCCGACAGGGGGGCGTTCTTGAAGCTTTCTTT. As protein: CASLRQGGVLEAFF.

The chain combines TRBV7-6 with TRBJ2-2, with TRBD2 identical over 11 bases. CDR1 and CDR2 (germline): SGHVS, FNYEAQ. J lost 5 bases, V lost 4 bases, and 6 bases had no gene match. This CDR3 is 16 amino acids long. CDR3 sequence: CASSSFSGGATGELFF. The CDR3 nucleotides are TGTGCCAGCAGCTCCTTTAGCGGGGGGGCTACCGGGGAGCTGTTTTTT.

CDR3 sequence (DNA): TGTGCCAGCAGCTTGCCACAAAGCTACGAGCAGTACTTC. Translation gives CASSLPQSYEQYF. The chain recombines TRBV5-6 with TRBJ2-7; D is unclear. From germline, CDR1 is SGHDT and CDR2 YYEEEE. This CDR3 comprises 13 residues. V was pared by 1 base and J by 3 bases, with 8 bases between.

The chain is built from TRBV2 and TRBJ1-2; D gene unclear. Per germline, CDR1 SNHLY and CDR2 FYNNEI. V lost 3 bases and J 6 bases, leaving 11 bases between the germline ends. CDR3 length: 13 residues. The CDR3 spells CASSEEGADGYTF. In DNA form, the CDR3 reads TGTGCCAGCAGTGAGGAGGGCGCCGATGGCTACACCTTC.